The 29 T cell receptor beta chains in this list originate from one sample, sequenced in a study of response to subunit inactivated influenza vaccine. One entry per CDR3 protein, called by TCRdb with MiXCR from the RT-PCR reads. Found here are 500,000 to 550,000 distinct CDR3 sequences, roughly 25% of them singletons; the top ten hold approximately 2.9%. The same sample was also studied in work on T cells expressing NK-cell markers. That work adds: In generating TCR beta cDNA, 5'RACE template switching with UMIs was used.

Here the sequenced sample was CD4+ T cells sorted from PBMCs, taken roughly 12 days after vaccination. These receptors all stem from a man aged 45-65 years who received an inactivated influenza vaccine.

This sequence joins TRBV6-1 and TRBJ2-5, with 7 bases lining up with TRBD2. The germline gives CDR1 MNHNS, CDR2 SASEGT. The CDR3 runs 14 residues. V lost 1 base to trimming and J lost 10 bases; unmatched junction nucleotides: 9. The CDR3 nucleotides are TGTGCCAGCAGTGAAGGGGAGGGGAAAAGGCGCCAGTACTTC. It is translated as CASSEGEGKRRQYF.

Only a few counts were recorded for this clonotype. V and J are TRBV5-1 and TRBJ2-3; 9 positions agree with TRBD1. Looked up from germline, CDR1 is SGHRS and CDR2 is YFSETQ. V gave up 2 bases and J gave up 5 bases; unmatched junction bases: 3. The CDR3 is made up of 14 amino acids. The CDR3 DNA follows: TGCGCCAGCAGCTTTGGACAGGGGAAAGATACGCAGTATTTT. Residues: CASSFGQGKDTQYF. The full variable domain, with the rest looked up from reference TRBV5-1 and TRBJ2-3, is KAGVTQTPRYLIKTRGQQVTLSCSPISGHRSVSWYQQTPGQGLQFLFEYFSETQRNKGNFPGRFSGRQFSNSRSEMNVSTLELGDSALYLCASSFGQGKDTQYFGPGTRLTVL.

This clonotype occurred a few times. The chain recombines TRBV10-3 with TRBJ2-2, with TRBD1 matching over 8 bases. This CDR3 is built from 15 residues. V lost 6 bases, J lost 1 base, and 4 bases stayed unmatched. The germline V gene encodes CDR1 ENHRY and CDR2 SYGVKD. The CDR3 sequence: CAIRSGTGNTGELFF. The CDR3 DNA sequence: TGTGCCATCAGATCCGGGACAGGGAACACCGGGGAGCTGTTTTTT.

This clonotype was seen more than once but under ten times. The chain recombines TRBV7-8 with TRBJ2-6, with D possibly TRBD1 on 6 matching bases. The CDR3 loop spans 16 amino acids. Germline-derived CDR1 and CDR2 are SGHVS and FQNEAQ. V lost 2 bases, J lost 4 bases, and 12 bases lay in between. The CDR3 loop reads CASSLWWGLGANVLTF. DNA for the CDR3: TGTGCCAGCAGCTTATGGTGGGGGCTCGGGGCCAACGTCCTGACTTTC. Drawing the rest from reference TRBV7-8 and TRBJ2-6, the complete variable domain is GAGVSQSPRYKVAKRGQDVALRCDPISGHVSLFWYQQALGQGPEFLTYFQNEAQLDKSGLPSDRFFAERPEGSVSTLKIQRTQQEDSAVYLCASSLWWGLGANVLTFGAGSRLTVL.

The rearrangement uses TRBV28 and TRBJ2-1; 7 bases are a match to TRBD1. The CDR3 sequence is 16 residues long. The J segment lost 2 bases and the V segment lost 3 bases, leaving 7 bases of the junction unmatched. CDR1 is MDHEN and CDR2 is SYDVKM in the germline V gene. The CDR3 loop reads CASSFLRGLTYNEQFF. DNA of the CDR3: TGTGCCAGCAGTTTCCTCAGGGGGTTGACCTACAATGAGCAGTTCTTC.

This clonotype has just a few counts. The J gene is TRBJ2-7, the V gene TRBV3-1; TRBD1 might be the D (6 bases). Germline V CDR1 and CDR2: LGHDT, YNNKEL (reference sequence). V lost 2 bases and J lost 3, with 8 bases in between. The CDR3 sequence is 13 residues long. CDR3 region: CASSQTGIYEQYF. The CDR3 coding sequence is TGTGCCAGCAGCCAAACAGGGATCTACGAGCAGTACTTC.

This clonotype was seen a handful of times. The CDR3 DNA is TGCGCCAGCAGACCTACAGGGGAAAACATTCAGTACTTC. Amino acids: CASRPTGENIQYF. This rearrangement joins TRBV4-1 to TRBJ2-4; 7 bases line up with TRBD1. J gave up 5 bases and V 6 bases, and 4 bases lay outside the gene matches. This CDR3 has 13 residues. Germline V gene sequence: CDR1 MGHRA, CDR2 YSYEKL.

There are a few counts of this clonotype. The genes are TRBV9 and TRBJ1-4; 7 bases agree with TRBD1. This CDR3 is 13 amino acids long. Germline lookup yields CDR1 SGDLS and CDR2 YYNGEE. The J segment lost 7 bases and the V segment lost 3 bases, leaving 3 bases of the junction unmatched. The DNA of the CDR3 is TGTGCCAGCAGCGAGGGGACAGTTGAAAAACTGTTTTTT. Translated: CASSEGTVEKLFF.

This clonotype appeared a few times. This chain connects TRBV27 to TRBJ2-2; D perhaps matches TRBD1 (5 bases). Trimming pared 6 bases from V and 4 bases from J, leaving 15 bases between. Germline CDR1 is MNHEY and CDR2 is SMNVEV (reference sequence). The CDR3 loop spans 15 amino acids. CDR3 sequence reads: CASRPGSVGTGELFF. CDR3 coding DNA: TGTGCCAGCAGACCAGGGTCGGTAGGCACCGGGGAGCTGTTTTTT.

This clonotype was seen a handful of times. The rearrangement joins TRBV7-2 to TRBJ1-5, with TRBD1 as a possible D gene (6 bases). Germline CDR1 and CDR2: SGHTA and FQGNSA. The V end was cut by 3 bases, the J end by 12 bases, with 21 bases between. The CDR3 contains 15 residues. The CDR3 protein is CASSLGGTTDSRQHF. The CDR3 DNA is TGTGCCAGCAGCTTGGGGGGGACAACTGATTCGCGCCAGCATTTT.

In this sample, this clonotype turned up a few times. This chain connects TRBV7-9 to TRBJ2-1, with D perhaps TRBD1 (5 bases). Germline V gene data show CDR1 as SEHNR and CDR2 as FQNEAQ (reference sequence). V was pared by 1 base and J by 3 bases, with 7 bases between. The CDR3 is 14 amino acids. CDR3 coding DNA: TGTGCCAGCAGCTTAGATACAGGCTACAATGAGCAGTTCTTC. Translation gives CASSLDTGYNEQFF.

Only a few counts were recorded for this clonotype. The genes are TRBV5-1 and TRBJ2-2, with D perhaps TRBD1 (6 bases). Looked up from germline, CDR1 is SGHRS and CDR2 is YFSETQ. The V gene lost 2 bases and the J gene lost 4 bases, with 12 bases spanning the gap. There are 15 residues in the CDR3. Written as DNA, the CDR3 is TGCGCCAGCAGCTTAGAAACAGGGCTCACCGGGGAGCTGTTTTTT. This gives the protein CASSLETGLTGELFF.

J is TRBJ1-2 and V is TRBV7-9; D is undetermined. Germline assignment: CDR1 SEHNR and CDR2 FQNEAQ (reference sequence). The CDR3 sequence is 15 residues long. The V and J ends lost 1 base and 0 bases respectively, with 9 bases between them. The CDR3 bases are TGTGCCAGCAGCTTAGACTGGGAAACTAACTATGGCTACACCTTC. Translation: CASSLDWETNYGYTF.

V is TRBV6-4 and J is TRBJ2-3, with no clear D. The CDR3 runs to 14 residues. Germline assignment: CDR1 MRHNA and CDR2 SNTAGT. With 0 bases removed from V and 1 base from J, the gap between germline ends came to 5 bases. This chain's CDR3 is CASSDSPGTDTQYF. CDR3 DNA: TGTGCCAGCAGTGACTCTCCTGGCACAGATACGCAGTATTTT.

A few counts support this clonotype. V usage is TRBV4-3 and J usage is TRBJ2-7; the D gene is possibly TRBD2 (5 bases). Germline CDR1 reads LGHNA; CDR2 reads YSLEER. This CDR3 spans 15 amino acids. V was trimmed by 0 bases and J by 5 bases, leaving 14 bases between them. The CDR3 loop reads CASSQDRGSVNEQYF. CDR3 nucleotide sequence: TGCGCCAGCAGCCAAGATAGAGGGTCGGTCAACGAGCAGTACTTC.

This chain joins TRBV5-4 and TRBJ1-2, with D possibly TRBD1 on 5 matching bases. Trimming shortened V by 4 bases and J by 6 bases, and 19 bases separated the two germline ends. Germline V lookup: CDR1 SGHNT, CDR2 YYREEE (reference sequence). The CDR3 is 15 residues long. The CDR3: CASSHPQGWENGYTF. CDR3 bases: TGTGCCAGCAGCCACCCCCAGGGCTGGGAGAATGGCTACACCTTC.

The genes are TRBV20-1 and TRBJ2-5, with a possible D match to TRBD2 (6 bases). The V and J ends lost 0 bases and 5 bases respectively, with 13 bases between them. The germline CDR1 and CDR2 sequences are DFQATT and SNEGSKA (reference sequence). The CDR3 loop spans 14 amino acids. The CDR3 DNA sequence: TGCAGTGCTAGAGACCGGAGGGGCGGGGAGACCCAGTACTTC. Translated, it gives CSARDRRGGETQYF.

The sample holds a few counts of this clonotype. The V and J genes are TRBV29-1 and TRBJ1-2, with D possibly being TRBD1 (5 bases). The CDR3 contains 11 residues. The V end was cut by 8 bases, the J end by 8 bases, with 15 bases between. From germline, CDR1 is SQVTM and CDR2 ANQGSEA. The CDR3: CSIYGADGYTF. In DNA form, the CDR3 reads TGCAGCATTTATGGGGCCGACGGCTACACCTTC.

The rearrangement links TRBV12-3 or TRBV12-4 to TRBJ1-1; weak D call: TRBD1 (5 bases). This CDR3 comprises 13 residues. V gave up 5 bases and J gave up 1 base, with 8 bases separating them. DNA for the CDR3: TGTGCCAGCAGTGAGGGACCGAACACTGAAGCTTTCTTT. Its translation: CASSEGPNTEAFF.

J is TRBJ2-3 and V is TRBV3-1, with a possible D match to TRBD2 (5 bases). The CDR3 covers 13 residues. Germline-derived CDR1 and CDR2 are LGHDT and YNNKEL (reference sequence). Trimming took off 3 bases at V and 4 bases at J, with 8 bases between the two ends. CDR3 sequence: CASSQLAPDTQYF. The CDR3 region has the DNA TGTGCCAGCAGCCAGCTAGCCCCAGATACGCAGTATTTT.

This clonotype occurred a few times. The genes are TRBV18 and TRBJ1-1, with TRBD1 identical over 7 bases. Germline V gives CDR1 KGHSH, CDR2 LQKENI. Trimming cost V 3 bases and J 4 bases; bases outside gene matches: 5. The CDR3 consists of 14 residues. Here the CDR3 DNA reads TGTGCCAGCTCACCGTGGCCAGGGGGCACTGAAGCTTTCTTT. Translated, it gives CASSPWPGGTEAFF.

V and J are TRBV3-1 and TRBJ1-2; D gene ambiguous. Trimming took off 1 base at V and 4 bases at J, with 7 bases between the two ends. The germline V gene has CDR1 LGHDT and CDR2 YNNKEL (reference sequence). The CDR3 sequence is 13 residues long. The CDR3 region has the DNA TGTGCCAGCAGCCAAGTCCGTACCTATGGCTACACCTTC. Translated: CASSQVRTYGYTF.

This clonotype was seen only a few times. The rearrangement joins TRBV10-2 to TRBJ2-5; 10 nucleotides agree with TRBD2. The V gene end was trimmed by 2 bases and the J gene end by 8 bases; junction bases not matched to a gene: 8. CDR1 and CDR2 (germline): WSHSY, SAAADI. This CDR3 comprises 15 residues. CDR3: CASSETASGGPTQYF. The CDR3, as DNA: TGCGCCAGCAGTGAGACGGCTAGCGGGGGACCAACCCAGTACTTC.

The V call is TRBV4-3, the J call TRBJ2-5; no clear D gene. The germline CDR1 and CDR2 sequences are LGHNA and YSLEER. Trimming left V 2 bases short and J 1 base short, with 11 bases between. The CDR3 totals 15 residues. The CDR3 region is CASSQFLYSQETQYF. The CDR3 coding sequence is TGCGCCAGCAGCCAATTTTTATACAGCCAAGAGACCCAGTACTTC.

The chain recombines TRBV20-1 with TRBJ2-2; D ambiguous. Germline V lookup: CDR1 DFQATT, CDR2 SNEGSKA (reference sequence). The CDR3 is made up of 14 amino acids. Trimming left V 3 bases short and J 1 base short, with 9 bases between. CDR3: CSASRQLNTGELFF. The DNA for the CDR3 is TGCAGTGCTAGTAGGCAGCTGAACACCGGGGAGCTGTTTTTT.

V gene TRBV5-1 combines with J gene TRBJ2-3, with 13 bases matching TRBD2. This CDR3 has 19 residues. The V and J ends lost 4 bases and 0 bases, in that order; junction bases with no gene match: 11. CDR1 and CDR2 (germline): SGHRS, YFSETQ. CDR3 region: CASSNHRLAGGTSTDTQYF. DNA of the CDR3: TGCGCCAGCAGCAACCACCGACTAGCGGGGGGAACTAGCACAGATACGCAGTATTTT. The complete variable domain, with remaining parts taken from reference TRBV5-1 and TRBJ2-3, reads KAGVTQTPRYLIKTRGQQVTLSCSPISGHRSVSWYQQTPGQGLQFLFEYFSETQRNKGNFPGRFSGRQFSNSRSEMNVSTLELGDSALYLCASSNHRLAGGTSTDTQYFGPGTRLTVL.

V usage is TRBV3-1 and J usage is TRBJ1-5, with D perhaps TRBD1 (6 bases). Trimming took 1 base from V and 3 from J, leaving 7 bases between them. Germline V gene data show CDR1 as LGHDT and CDR2 as YNNKEL (reference sequence). The CDR3 contains 14 residues. The CDR3 protein is CASSQGGANQPQHF. The CDR3 DNA follows: TGTGCCAGCAGCCAAGGGGGGGCCAATCAGCCCCAGCATTTT.

The chain joins TRBV7-2 to TRBJ2-4; D unclear. The germline CDR1 and CDR2 sequences are SGHTA and FQGNSA. V was cut by 1 base and J by 6 bases, with 10 bases left in between. The length of the CDR3 is 14 residues. The CDR3 DNA sequence: TGTGCCAGCAGCTTAGACGGACCCCTAAACATTCAGTACTTC. It translates to CASSLDGPLNIQYF.

In its sample, this clonotype was seen a few times. V usage is TRBV6-2 or TRBV6-3 and J usage is TRBJ1-4; weak D call: TRBD1 (6 bases). The CDR3 is made up of 16 amino acids. CDR1 is MNHEY, CDR2 SVGEGT, per germline. V was shortened by 2 bases and J by 5 bases, with 15 bases between the two germline ends. CDR3 region: CASSYKGGTPNEKLFF. CDR3 in DNA: TGTGCCAGCAGTTACAAAGGAGGGACACCGAATGAAAAACTGTTTTTT.